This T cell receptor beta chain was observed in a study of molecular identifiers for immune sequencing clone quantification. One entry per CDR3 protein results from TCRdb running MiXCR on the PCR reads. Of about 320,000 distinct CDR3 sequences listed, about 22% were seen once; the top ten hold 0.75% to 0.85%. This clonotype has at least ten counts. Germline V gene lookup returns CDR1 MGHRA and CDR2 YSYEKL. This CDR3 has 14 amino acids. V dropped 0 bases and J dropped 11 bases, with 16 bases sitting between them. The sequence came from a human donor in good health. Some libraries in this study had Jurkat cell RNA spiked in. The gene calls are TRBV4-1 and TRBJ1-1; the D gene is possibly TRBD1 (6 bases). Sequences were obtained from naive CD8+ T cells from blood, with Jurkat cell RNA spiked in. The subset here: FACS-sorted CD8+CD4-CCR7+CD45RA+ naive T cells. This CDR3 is CASSQDLQGSVAFF. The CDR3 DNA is TGCGCCAGCAGCCAAGATTTGCAGGGGAGTGTGGCTTTCTTT.